This is a list of T cell receptor beta chains from one sample in a study of T cells in Graves' hyperthyroidism and ophthalmopathy. TCRdb re-derived calls from the multiplex PCR reads in MiXCR, one entry per CDR3 protein. The table lists roughly 350,000 distinct CDR3 sequences, around 15% of them singletons. What was sequenced was blood. The source of these receptors is a woman aged 25 to 39 with Graves' ophthalmopathy. Each CDR3 is given with its conserved first and last residue.

V: TRBV24-1
J: TRBJ2-1
CDR3: CATSGRQEHYNEQFF

V: TRBV29-1
J: TRBJ2-1
CDR3: CSVGGDANNEQFF

V: TRBV6-5
J: TRBJ2-6
CDR3: CASSYRRDRRSSGANVLTF

V: TRBV15
J: TRBJ2-1
CDR3: CATSRVQGLNNEQFF

V: TRBV11-2
J: TRBJ2-5
CDR3: CASSVSTGETQYF

V: TRBV6-1
J: TRBJ2-7
CDR3: CASRSGNYEQYF

V: TRBV18
J: TRBJ1-2
CDR3: CASSLRVRGSAQPHDYGYTF

V: TRBV19
J: TRBJ2-7
CDR3: CASSIVGSVAYEQYF

V: TRBV6-1
J: TRBJ2-7
CDR3: CASSVRTGAPYEQYF

V: TRBV7-9
J: TRBJ2-3
CDR3: CASSSGIDPLSTQYF

V: TRBV2
J: TRBJ1-1
CDR3: CASSRTGLNTEAFF

V: TRBV19
J: TRBJ2-3
CDR3: CASKRLAGHTDTQYF

V: TRBV14
J: TRBJ2-5
CDR3: CASAQGETQYF

V: TRBV13
J: TRBJ1-1
CDR3: CASSFEDVMNTEAFF

V: TRBV12-3/TRBV12-4
J: TRBJ2-3
CDR3: CASSSLHLTSVKLRDTQYF

V: TRBV3-1
J: TRBJ1-5
CDR3: CASSQVLVRGTLLLGQPQHF

V: TRBV7-6
J: TRBJ1-6
CDR3: CASSPRTGSSYNSPLHF

V: TRBV6-5
J: TRBJ1-2
CDR3: CASSYAQGDRGYGYTF

V: TRBV28
J: TRBJ1-2
CDR3: CASTPGGVGYTF

V: TRBV12-3/TRBV12-4
J: TRBJ2-7
CDR3: CASSLNTGSYEQYF

V: TRBV2
J: TRBJ2-3
CDR3: CASRRGSGGDTQYF

V: TRBV20-1
J: TRBJ2-5
CDR3: CSASRLGQETQYF

V: TRBV28
J: TRBJ2-5
CDR3: CASSERGEEETQYF

V: TRBV27
J: TRBJ2-4
CDR3: CATGSVVKNIQYF

V: TRBV12-3/TRBV12-4
J: TRBJ1-2
CDR3: CASSFRELGAYGYTF

V: TRBV11-3
J: TRBJ1-1
CDR3: CASSRNLRVGPDTEAFF

V: TRBV20-1
J: TRBJ2-5
CDR3: CSARGNPGPVSGETQYF

V: TRBV19
J: TRBJ2-7
CDR3: CASSTQLVGQGSSYEQYF

V: TRBV2
J: TRBJ1-2
CDR3: CASSEEQHYGYTF

V: TRBV3-1
J: TRBJ2-3
CDR3: CASSQDTLAARTDTQYF

V: TRBV13
J: TRBJ2-3
CDR3: CASSISGITSTDTQYF

V: TRBV5-5
J: TRBJ2-2
CDR3: CASSDATGGYTGELFF

V: TRBV6-1
J: TRBJ2-1
CDR3: CASSIRQINEQFF

V: TRBV5-8
J: TRBJ2-5
CDR3: CASSLGGEKETQYF

V: TRBV4-1
J: TRBJ2-7
CDR3: CASSQNLFGLLPYKQYF

V: TRBV29-1
J: TRBJ2-2
CDR3: CSVYRVPGGELFF

V: TRBV6-2/TRBV6-3
J: TRBJ2-1
CDR3: CASRARVPLNNEQFF

V: TRBV29-1
J: TRBJ2-5
CDR3: CSVGPGLQETQYF

V: TRBV11-2
J: TRBJ1-4
CDR3: CASSLRQLGEKLFF

V: TRBV18
J: TRBJ2-7
CDR3: CASSLGQGFTYEQYF

V: TRBV20-1
J: TRBJ2-7
CDR3: CSALDAPSYEQYF

V: TRBV2
J: TRBJ2-7
CDR3: CASNPGPIYEQYF

V: TRBV30
J: TRBJ1-2
CDR3: CAWTPDSPNYGYTF

V: TRBV6-1
J: TRBJ2-3
CDR3: CASSAPGTRGEGTQYF

V: TRBV30
J: TRBJ1-1
CDR3: CASGQLNTEAFF

V: TRBV7-9
J: TRBJ1-1
CDR3: CASSLSGTEAFF

V: TRBV18
J: TRBJ1-5
CDR3: CASSNQGANQPQHF

V: TRBV7-9
J: TRBJ2-7
CDR3: CASSRGGPYEQYF

V: TRBV5-5
J: TRBJ2-5
CDR3: CASSLRDSYIVETQYF

V: TRBV5-5
J: TRBJ2-7
CDR3: CASSSRNQGSAYEQYF

V: TRBV7-8
J: TRBJ1-1
CDR3: CASSELSNTEAFF

V: TRBV5-4
J: TRBJ2-1
CDR3: CASSLGRVGDKQFF

V: TRBV4-1
J: TRBJ1-3
CDR3: CASSQKWPALANTIYF

V: TRBV7-9
J: TRBJ1-1
CDR3: CASSLLGNTEAFF

V: TRBV15
J: TRBJ2-2
CDR3: CATSRPWTGELFF

V: TRBV4-1
J: TRBJ2-5
CDR3: CASSQEAQGARETQYF

V: TRBV12-3/TRBV12-4
J: TRBJ1-6
CDR3: CASRMGPNFSPLHF

V: TRBV11-2
J: TRBJ1-1
CDR3: CASSSGTGAWGTEAFF

V: TRBV6-1
J: TRBJ1-5
CDR3: CASFDGGNQPQHF

V: TRBV28
J: TRBJ1-5
CDR3: CASGRGNFQPQHF